Listed below are T cell receptor beta chains from one sample, sequenced in a study of T cell responses to AZD1222 COVID-19 vaccine. Generated by immunoSEQ multiplex PCR, the TCRdb table keeps only in-frame clones and is missing some. Among 150,000 or so clones listed, roughly 92% were seen once. The sample here was peripheral blood, taken on day 0 of AZD1222 vaccination. The receptors shown here come from an adult in good health. Each CDR3 is given with its conserved first and last residue. A D gene is named only where the DNA matches it firmly. Size is omitted from some rows. Given values are once, few, many or a class for expanded clones.

TRBJ1-2,-,-,TRBV7-9,CASFGLNYGYTF,TGTGCCAGCTTCGGGCTTAACTATGGCTACACCTTC
TRBJ2-2,few,-,TRBV18,CASSPYRGGNTGELFF,TGTGCCAGCTCACCCTACAGGGGAGGAAACACCGGGGAGCTGTTTTTT
TRBJ1-1,-,-,TRBV3-1/TRBV3-2,CASSPGAPGGSTEAFF,TGTGCCAGCAGCCCGGGAGCTCCAGGAGGGAGCACTGAAGCTTTCTTT
TRBJ2-1,once,TRBD2,TRBV28,CASIPTSGGAYEQFF,TGTGCCAGCATACCGACTAGCGGGGGGGCTTATGAGCAGTTCTTC
TRBJ2-7,-,-,TRBV14,CASSQRQMTYEQYF,TGTGCCAGCAGCCAACGACAGATGACCTACGAGCAGTACTTC
TRBJ1-5,-,TRBD1,TRBV18,CASSPGQNNQPQHF,TGTGCCAGCTCACCGGGACAGAACAATCAGCCCCAGCATTTT
TRBJ2-7,-,-,TRBV6-1,CASSEDVGGYFEQYF,TGTGCCAGCAGTGAAGATGTTGGGGGCTATTTCGAGCAGTACTTC
TRBJ2-1,-,-,TRBV7-2,CASSLGQRDEQFF,TGTGCCAGCAGCTTAGGCCAACGGGATGAGCAGTTCTTC
TRBJ2-4,-,TRBD2,TRBV13,CASSLGLADTKNIQYF,TGTGCCAGCAGCTTAGGACTAGCGGATACCAAAAACATTCAGTACTTC
TRBJ2-2,-,-,TRBV5-4,CANGGNGDTGELFF,TGTGCCAACGGCGGGAACGGGGATACCGGGGAGCTGTTTTTT
TRBJ2-1,-,-,TRBV5-1,CASSYSRSYNEQFF,TGCGCCAGCAGCTACAGTCGAAGCTACAATGAGCAGTTCTTC
TRBJ1-2,-,TRBD1,TRBV29-1,CSVVRQGVGGGYTF,TGCAGCGTTGTTAGACAGGGGGTAGGTGGTGGCTACACCTTC
TRBJ1-1,-,-,TRBV6-6,CASRPLQRMNTEAFF,TGTGCCAGCAGACCACTTCAGAGGATGAACACTGAAGCTTTCTTT
TRBJ1-1,-,-,TRBV19,CASSQGRRRDTEAFF,TGTGCCAGTAGTCAGGGACGGCGGCGGGACACTGAAGCTTTCTTT
TRBJ2-5,-,-,TRBV20-1,CSLVLVETQYF,TGCAGTCTGGTCCTTGTGGAGACCCAGTACTTC
TRBJ2-7,once,-,TRBV6-1,CASSDGALSYEQYF,TGTGCCAGCAGTGACGGGGCACTCTCCTACGAGCAGTACTTC
TRBJ1-5,-,-,TRBV15,CATSRDQAGPRGPQHF,TGTGCCACCAGCAGAGATCAGGCGGGGCCCAGGGGGCCCCAGCATTTT
TRBJ2-7,once,-,TRBV3-1/TRBV3-2,CASSQDTRGTLGLYEQYF,TGTGCCAGCAGCCAGGATACTAGAGGGACACTCGGACTCTACGAGCAGTACTTC